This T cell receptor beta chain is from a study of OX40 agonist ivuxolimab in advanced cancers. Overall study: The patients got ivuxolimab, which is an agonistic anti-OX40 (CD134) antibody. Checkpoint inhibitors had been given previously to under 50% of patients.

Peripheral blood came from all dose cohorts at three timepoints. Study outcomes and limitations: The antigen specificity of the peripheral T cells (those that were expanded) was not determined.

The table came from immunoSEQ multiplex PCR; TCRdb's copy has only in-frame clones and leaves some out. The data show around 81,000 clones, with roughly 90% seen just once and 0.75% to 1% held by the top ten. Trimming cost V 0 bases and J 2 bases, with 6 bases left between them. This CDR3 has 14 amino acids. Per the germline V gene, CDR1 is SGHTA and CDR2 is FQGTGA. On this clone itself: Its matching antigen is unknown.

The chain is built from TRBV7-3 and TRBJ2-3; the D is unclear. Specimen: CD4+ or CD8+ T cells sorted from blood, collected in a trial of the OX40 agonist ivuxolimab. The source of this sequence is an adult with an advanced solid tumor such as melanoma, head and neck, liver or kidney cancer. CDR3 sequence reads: CASSLTSDTDTQYF. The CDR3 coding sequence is TGTGCCAGCAGCTTAACGTCGGACACAGATACGCAGTATTTT.